This TCR beta chain came from a study of T cells in Graves' hyperthyroidism and ophthalmopathy. The V end was cut by 3 bases, the J end by 3 bases, with 5 bases between. The CDR3 extends over 13 amino acids. Germline V gene sequence: CDR1 KGHDR, CDR2 SFDVKD. More than 8.5 ml of fresh peripheral blood supplied the PBMCs. There were TCR beta CDR3 regions amplified from RNA transcripts. The HTBI primer set was used in a first-round RT-PCR of the TCR CDR3. TCRdb reanalysed the multiplex PCR reads using MiXCR and keeps one entry per CDR3 protein. The table lists about 590,000 distinct CDR3 sequences, 13% to 15% of them singletons. This clonotype was observed once.

This sequence originates from a woman aged 18-29 years with Graves' ophthalmopathy. The chain couples TRBV24-1 to TRBJ1-5; no definite D call. Sequences were obtained from blood. The CDR3 nucleotides are TGTGCCACCAGTGATCTTCCCAATCAGCCCCAGCATTTT. This encodes CATSDLPNQPQHF.